This TCR beta chain originates from a study of blood T cells in healthy people across ages. Combining a sample-barcoded 5' primer with a J-beta primer mix, a second PCR ran for roughly 6 to 12 cycles. Each cDNA molecule carried a tag from a template-switch adaptor that contained 12 random nucleotides. In TCRdb, the 5' RACE reads were re-called with MiXCR into one record per CDR3 protein. The data show 850,000 to 1,000,000 distinct CDR3 sequences, about 48% seen once. Whole-study results and caveats: Among long-lived donors, naive CD4+ cells were more numerous and diversity higher than in aged donors.

Each sample used at least 7 million PBMCs. As for this clonotype: Its antigen is unidentified.

This CDR3 is built from 12 residues. Trimming removed 1 base from V and 8 bases from J, with 9 bases in between. Per the germline V gene, CDR1 is SGHKS and CDR2 is YYEKEE (reference sequence). Source material: blood. V gene TRBV5-5 combines with J gene TRBJ1-2, with no clear D. The receptor was isolated from a man aged 30 to 39 in good health. CDR3 DNA sequence: TGTGCCAGCAGCTTGAACGGGATCGGCTACACCTTC. It specifies CASSLNGIGYTF.